Below, 18 T cell receptor beta chains from the same sample are listed, as sequenced in a study of human T cells and chemical hapten exposure. MiXCR, run by TCRdb on the RACE reads, gives a single entry per CDR3 protein. The data show tens of thousands of distinct CDR3 sequences, about 11% seen once. Time point denoted: patch test 2, 6 weeks after DPC sensitization. Sample treatment: therapeutic diphenylcyclopropenone sensitization with weekly scalp DPC. The sample was whole blood, taken in connection with sensitization to the hapten diphenylcyclopropenone (DPC). Source of these receptors: a man in his forties or fifties with alopecia areata. Some clones in this sample may be carry-over from other donors' samples.

The chain has TRBV4-2 and TRBJ2-1; 15 nucleotides match TRBD2. Germline trimming cut 4 bases from V and 8 bases from J; bases unmatched to any gene: 6. Germline V gene lookup returns CDR1 LGHNA and CDR2 YNFKEQ. The CDR3 is 16 amino acids. In DNA form, the CDR3 reads TGTGCCAGCAGCCCCCGGACTAGCGGGAGGGAGGATGAGCAGTTCTTC. Residues: CASSPRTSGREDEQFF.

The rearrangement joins TRBV18 to TRBJ2-1; D gene unclear. V dropped 2 bases and J dropped 4 bases, with 9 bases sitting between them. The germline V gene encodes CDR1 KGHSH and CDR2 LQKENI. The CDR3 sequence is 14 residues long. CDR3 sequence (DNA): TGTGCCAGCTCACCAATGAGGTTATACAATGAGCAGTTCTTC. Amino acids: CASSPMRLYNEQFF.

This clonotype occurred a few times. The gene calls are TRBV7-2 and TRBJ2-2; TRBD2 agrees at 11 bases. The CDR3 sequence is 17 residues long. Losses at the gene ends were 0 bases for V and 6 bases for J; bases not matched to a gene: 6. CDR1 is SGHTA, CDR2 FQGNSA, per germline. The CDR3 sequence is CASSLAVAGGPAGELFF. The CDR3 DNA sequence: TGTGCCAGCAGCTTAGCGGTAGCGGGAGGGCCGGCCGGGGAGCTGTTTTTT.

The rearrangement links TRBV10-3 to TRBJ1-2, with D maybe TRBD1 (6 bases). The CDR3 covers 14 residues. Trimming stripped 4 bases from V and 0 bases from J, with 9 bases between. From germline, CDR1 is ENHRY and CDR2 SYGVKD. CDR3 in DNA: TGTGCCATCAGTGCGGGGGCGCCTAACTATGGCTACACCTTC. Its translation: CAISAGAPNYGYTF.

This chain links TRBV12-3 or TRBV12-4 with TRBJ2-3, with D unclear. The CDR3 runs 13 residues. The V end lost 5 bases, the J end lost 3 bases, and 9 bases lay between the germline ends. The DNA for the CDR3 is TGTGCCAGCAGTGCCAGAAGAACAGATACGCAGTATTTT. It encodes CASSARRTDTQYF.

CDR3 in DNA: TGTGCCAGCAGTTACGTCCAGCGGGGGTTTGGTCAGTACGTC. This codes for CASSYVQRGFGQYV. This chain joins TRBV6-6 and TRBJ2-7; 8 bases map to TRBD2. Germline loops: CDR1 MNHNY, CDR2 SVGAGI (reference sequence). V lost 2 bases, J lost 10 bases, and 10 bases stayed unmatched. The length of the CDR3 is 14 residues.

This clonotype was seen more than once but under ten times. The chain couples TRBV19 to TRBJ2-4; D is possibly TRBD1 (5 bases). Trimming shortened V by 2 bases and J by 6 bases, and 14 bases separated the two germline ends. The CDR3 loop spans 15 amino acids. Germline loops: CDR1 LNHDA, CDR2 SQIVND (reference sequence). The CDR3 DNA sequence: TGTGCCAGTAGTATAAGTGGGGCAGATAGAAACATTCAGTACTTC. Its protein is CASSISGADRNIQYF.

This clonotype was counted between two and nine times. This chain connects TRBV19 to TRBJ2-1, with D tentatively TRBD1 or TRBD2 (6 bases each). Germline V gene lookup returns CDR1 LNHDA and CDR2 SQIVND (reference sequence). Trimming took 7 bases from V and 6 from J, leaving 19 bases between them. The CDR3 runs 15 residues. CDR3 loop: CASTPGGPRVNEQFF. In nucleotides, the CDR3 is TGTGCCAGTACTCCTGGGGGGCCCCGGGTCAATGAGCAGTTCTTC.

This clonotype was counted only a few times. The chain employs TRBV27 and TRBJ1-5; 10 nucleotides align to TRBD1. Looked up from germline, CDR1 is MNHEY and CDR2 is SMNVEV (reference sequence). This CDR3 is 14 amino acids long. Germline trimming cut 5 bases from V and 6 bases from J; bases unmatched to any gene: 4. The CDR3 here is CASSMTGGRQPQHF. For the CDR3, the DNA is TGTGCCAGCAGTATGACAGGGGGCCGTCAGCCCCAGCATTTT.

This sequence joins TRBV12-3 or TRBV12-4 and TRBJ2-5; a possible D gene is TRBD2 (6 bases). This CDR3 has 15 amino acids. Trimming removed 4 bases at V and 5 bases at J, with 17 bases between. In DNA, the CDR3 is TGTGCCAGCAGTTCTTCAAAGGGGACTGTCGAGACCCAGTACTTC. This sequence encodes CASSSSKGTVETQYF.

V usage is TRBV7-9 and J usage is TRBJ1-1, with unresolved D. Between the trimmed V and J ends, which lost 4 bases and 8 bases, there was a span of 14 bases. Germline V gives CDR1 SEHNR, CDR2 FQNEAQ (reference sequence). The CDR3 contains 13 residues. The CDR3 DNA follows: TGTGCCAGCAGCTCCAACGCTATTGTGGAAGCTTTCTTT. It yields the protein CASSSNAIVEAFF.

This clonotype has only a few counts. V gene TRBV5-1 combines with J gene TRBJ1-6; D gene unclear. Between the trimmed V and J ends, which lost 5 bases and 5 bases, there was a span of 5 bases. Looked up from germline, CDR1 is SGHRS and CDR2 is YFSETQ. This CDR3 comprises 12 residues. CDR3 in amino acids: CASRIDNSPLHF. CDR3 coding DNA: TGCGCCAGCAGGATCGATAATTCACCCCTCCACTTT.

This chain joins TRBV13 and TRBJ2-2; D is uncertain. The CDR3 consists of 14 residues. The germline V and J ends were trimmed by 2 bases and 3 bases, with 7 bases remaining between them. Germline CDR1 PRHDT, CDR2 FYEKMQ (reference sequence). CDR3 coding DNA: TGTGCCAGCAGCTTACCCGAGGACACCGGGGAGCTGTTTTTT. Translating gives CASSLPEDTGELFF.

A remark on this clonotype: It may be a read error: a sequence one base away is much more abundant. The CDR3 spells CASSGLAVKQFF. CDR3 DNA: TGTGCCAGCAGCGGACTAGCGGTTAAGCAGTTCTTC. V usage is TRBV3-1 and J usage is TRBJ2-1, with 10 bases matching TRBD2. The CDR3 has 12 residues. V shed 5 bases and J 11 bases; nucleotides not matched to a gene: 3. Germline lookup yields CDR1 LGHDT and CDR2 YNNKEL (reference sequence).

The CDR3, as DNA: TGTGCCAGCAGTGAGACAGGGAACTATGGCTACACCTTC. This sequence encodes CASSETGNYGYTF. The chain combines TRBV2 with TRBJ1-2; 7 bases match TRBD1. The V and J ends lost 3 bases and 2 bases, in that order; junction bases with no gene match: 0. From germline, CDR1 is SNHLY and CDR2 FYNNEI. This CDR3 comprises 13 residues.

This clonotype occurred a few times. This chain uses TRBV19 with TRBJ2-7; D is undetermined. Per the germline V gene, CDR1 is LNHDA and CDR2 is SQIVND (reference sequence). V lost 4 bases and J 0 bases, leaving 16 bases between the germline ends. The CDR3 totals 16 residues. CDR3 in amino acids: CASSTRSAGSSYEQYF. The DNA for the CDR3 is TGTGCCAGTAGTACCCGGTCGGCAGGCAGCTCCTACGAGCAGTACTTC.

V usage is TRBV5-1 and J usage is TRBJ2-7; 14 bases align to TRBD2. Germline lookup yields CDR1 SGHRS and CDR2 YFSETQ. With V trimmed by 4 bases and J by 6 bases, 0 bases remained unmatched. The CDR3 runs to 13 residues. In DNA, the CDR3 is TGCGCCAGCAGCGGGACTAGCGGGGGCGAGCAGTACGTC. It specifies CASSGTSGGEQYV.

Details on this clonotype: One junction end disagrees with the germline gene, perhaps due to a read error. The chain has TRBV6-2 or TRBV6-3 and TRBJ2-1; TRBD2 agrees at 12 bases. CDR1 is MNHEY and CDR2 is SVGEGT in the germline V gene. The CDR3 spans 18 residues. This CDR3 is CASSSPPAASGRAGEQSF. The DNA of the CDR3 is TGTGCCAGCAGTTCCCCACCGGCGGCTAGCGGGAGGGCAGGTGAGCAGTCCTTC.